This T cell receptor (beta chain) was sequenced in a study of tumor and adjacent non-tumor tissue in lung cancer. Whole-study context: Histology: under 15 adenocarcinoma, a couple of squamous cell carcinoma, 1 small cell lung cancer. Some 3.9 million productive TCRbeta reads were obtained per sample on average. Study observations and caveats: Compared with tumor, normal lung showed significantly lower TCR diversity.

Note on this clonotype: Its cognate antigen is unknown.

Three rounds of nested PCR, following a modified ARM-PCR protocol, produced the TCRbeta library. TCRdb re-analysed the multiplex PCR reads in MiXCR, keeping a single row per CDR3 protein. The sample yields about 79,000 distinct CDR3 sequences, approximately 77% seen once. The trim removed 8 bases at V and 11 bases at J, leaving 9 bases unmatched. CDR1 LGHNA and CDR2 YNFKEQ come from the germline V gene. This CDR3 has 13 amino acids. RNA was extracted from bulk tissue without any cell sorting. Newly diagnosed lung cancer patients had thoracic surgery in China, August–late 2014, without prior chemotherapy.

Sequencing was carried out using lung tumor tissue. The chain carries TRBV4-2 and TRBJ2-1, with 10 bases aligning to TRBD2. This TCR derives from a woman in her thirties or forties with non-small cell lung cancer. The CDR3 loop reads CASGLAGVGKQFF. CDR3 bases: TGTGCCAGCGGGCTAGCGGGAGTCGGTAAGCAGTTCTTC.